Below are 3 T cell receptor beta chains sequenced from a single sample in a study of T-cell reconstitution after alpha-beta-depleted transplantation in children. The TCRbeta library incorporated unique molecular identifiers. Via MiXCR, TCRdb re-called the PCR reads, giving one row per CDR3 protein. The data contain about a million distinct CDR3 sequences, about 29% of them singletons. The sample here was PBMCs, mostly from graft donor cells, taken 360 days after TCRalphabeta/CD19-depleted stem cell transplant. The receptors originated from a boy under three years old who had a stem cell transplant for SCID, so the T cells may come from the graft donor.

The sample holds a few counts of this clonotype. The CDR3 nucleotides read TGCGCCAGCAGCTCCTCTTCCCCGGGACCAAGATACGAGCAGTACTTC. Residues: CASSSSSPGPRYEQYF. The chain recombines TRBV5-1 with TRBJ2-7; D could derive from TRBD1 or TRBD2 (5 bases each). Germline-derived CDR1 and CDR2 are SGHRS and YFSETQ. Trimming took 3 bases from V and 4 from J, leaving 20 bases between them. The CDR3 has 16 residues. Full variable domain (missing parts from reference TRBV5-1 and TRBJ2-7): KAGVTQTPRYLIKTRGQQVTLSCSPISGHRSVSWYQQTPGQGLQFLFEYFSETQRNKGNFPGRFSGRQFSNSRSEMNVSTLELGDSALYLCASSSSSPGPRYEQYFGPGTRLTVT.

This rearrangement joins TRBV12-3 or TRBV12-4 to TRBJ2-1; 10 nucleotides align to TRBD1. Trimming took 6 bases from V and 15 from J; bases not matched to a gene: 11. The CDR3 sequence is 13 residues long. In DNA form, the CDR3 reads TGTGCCAGCAGCTCGACAACCCGGGACAGGGGGTTCTTC. This translates into CASSSTTRDRGFF.

The CDR3 sequence: CASSLLTGMGTQYF. The CDR3 DNA reads as TGTGCCAGCTCACTGCTGACAGGGATGGGTACGCAGTATTTT. This chain joins TRBV18 and TRBJ2-3; the match to TRBD1 covers 7 bases. Germline V gene sequence: CDR1 KGHSH, CDR2 LQKENI. Trimming cost V 4 bases and J 8 bases; bases outside gene matches: 9. This CDR3 has 14 amino acids.